The 8 T cell receptor beta chains listed next were all sequenced from one sample in a study of shared clonotypes between healthy human individuals. This table comes from immunoSEQ multiplex PCR, and its TCRdb copy is limited to in-frame clones, with some not included. Here the sample spans over a million clones, around 78% being singletons. Sequencing was done on a sample of memory CD4+ T cells from PBMCs. Subset reported: CD45RA-negative fraction. The receptor set was obtained from a man aged 18 to 29 in good health. Some clones in this sample may be carry-over from other donors' samples.

The J gene is TRBJ1-6, the V gene TRBV7-6; D gene unclear. Trimming pared 5 bases from V and 5 bases from J, leaving 16 bases between. Looked up from germline, CDR1 is SGHVS and CDR2 is FNYEAQ. This CDR3 spans 16 amino acids. This CDR3 reads CASSVRALADNSPLHF. As DNA, the CDR3 is TGTGCCAGCAGCGTTAGAGCCTTGGCTGATAATTCACCCCTCCACTTT.

The chain employs TRBV5-1 and TRBJ2-2; no firm D call. With 0 bases removed from V and 5 bases from J, the gap between germline ends came to 8 bases. The CDR3 is made up of 14 amino acids. CDR1 is SGHRS, CDR2 YFSETQ, per germline. CDR3 nucleotides: TGCGCCAGCAGCTTGGGCCCCGTGACCGGGGAGCTGTTTTTT. Translating it yields CASSLGPVTGELFF.

In DNA, the CDR3 is TGTGCCAGCAGTTACTCGACTGGGACTCTCGTCTACGAGCAGTACTTC. As protein: CASSYSTGTLVYEQYF. This chain joins TRBV6-6 and TRBJ2-7; possible D gene TRBD2, 6 bases. The ends were cut back, 0 bases at V and 3 bases at J, with 15 bases in the middle. The CDR3 has 16 residues. CDR1 and CDR2 (germline): MNHNY, SVGAGI (reference sequence).

In nucleotides, the CDR3 is TGTGCCAGCAGCGGGACACCGGGCCGGGGAGGCTACACCTTC. It specifies CASSGTPGRGGYTF. J is TRBJ1-2 and V is TRBV25-1, with D tentatively TRBD1 (6 bases). Germline CDR1 reads MGHDK; CDR2 reads SYGVNS. The CDR3 extends over 14 amino acids. Trimming took off 6 bases at V and 8 bases at J, with 19 bases between the two ends.

This clone was recorded once. The chain combines TRBV5-1 with TRBJ2-1, with 9 nucleotides matching TRBD2. The CDR3 extends over 15 amino acids. The germline gives CDR1 SGHRS, CDR2 YFSETQ. The junction had 4 bases not matched to a gene; V was cut back by 0 bases and J by 6 bases. The CDR3 bases are TGCGCCAGCAGCTTGGTTGCGGGAGGGCCCAATGAGCAGTTCTTC. It yields the protein CASSLVAGGPNEQFF.

The chain has TRBV5-1 and TRBJ2-3; D call uncertain. Germline-derived CDR1 and CDR2 are SGHRS and YFSETQ. V lost 0 bases to trimming and J lost 2 bases, with 13 bases between them. This CDR3 is 16 amino acids long. The CDR3 reads CASSLAGARPTDTQYF. The CDR3, as DNA: TGCGCCAGCAGCTTGGCCGGTGCCAGACCCACAGATACGCAGTATTTT.

This chain uses TRBV7-6 with TRBJ2-7; D might be TRBD1 or TRBD2, each matching 6 bases. V was shortened by 0 bases and J by 7 bases, with 10 bases between the two germline ends. This CDR3 has 13 residues. Per germline, CDR1 SGHVS and CDR2 FNYEAQ. DNA of the CDR3: TGTGCCAGCAGCTTAGCGCAGGGGAGGGAGCAGTACTTC. Amino acids: CASSLAQGREQYF.

The rearrangement uses TRBV6-5 and TRBJ1-2; tentatively, D is TRBD1 (5 bases). The V and J ends lost 0 bases and 7 bases respectively, with 12 bases between them. This CDR3 is 14 amino acids long. CDR1 is MNHEY and CDR2 is SVGAGI in the germline V gene. CDR3 bases: TGTGCCAGCAGTTACTCGACGGCAGGGTTTGGCTACACCTTC. Its translation is CASSYSTAGFGYTF.